Each of the 14 T cell receptor beta chains below was sequenced from the same sample in a study of blood T cell repertoires in COVID-19. Clones were read by immunoSEQ multiplex PCR, and TCRdb kept only the in-frame ones, dropping some. The repertoire holds around 200,000 clones, 80% seen once, with around 5.1% in the top ten. Sequencing was done on a sample of peripheral blood. The receptors were gathered from a woman aged 70 to 79 with acute or convalescent COVID-19.

CDR3 amino acids: CASSEEAPTEQYF. CDR3 DNA: TGTGCCAGCAGTGAGGAGGCCCCGACCGAGCAGTACTTC. This chain uses TRBV6-1 with TRBJ2-7, with D tentatively TRBD2 (5 bases). V was clipped by 3 bases and J by 6 bases, with 12 bases between them. Per the germline V gene, CDR1 is MNHNS and CDR2 is SASEGT. This CDR3 has 13 residues.

The chain employs TRBV9 and TRBJ2-1, with 12 bases aligning to TRBD2. With V trimmed by 3 bases and J by 6 bases, 1 base remained unmatched. The CDR3 length is 14 residues. Germline V CDR1 and CDR2: SGDLS, YYNGEE. In nucleotides, the CDR3 is TGTGCCAGCAGCGGACTAGCGGGAGTCAATGAGCAGTTCTTC. Amino acid sequence: CASSGLAGVNEQFF.

This clone was observed a few times. The chain is built from TRBV10-2 and TRBJ2-7; 8 bases agree with TRBD2. Trimming took 5 bases from V and 5 from J; bases not matched to a gene: 5. The CDR3 covers 13 residues. From germline, CDR1 is WSHSY and CDR2 SAAADI. The CDR3 region is CASSSGREDEQYF. CDR3 nucleotide sequence: TGCGCCAGCAGTAGCGGGAGAGAGGACGAGCAGTACTTC.

The chain has TRBV18 and TRBJ2-1, with 11 bases identical to TRBD2. Germline V gene data show CDR1 as KGHSH and CDR2 as LQKENI. This CDR3 is built from 16 residues. Trimming removed 4 bases from V and 9 bases from J; junction bases left unmatched: 11. The CDR3 reads CASSQNSGRASSEQFF. CDR3 coding DNA: TGTGCCAGCTCACAGAATAGCGGGAGGGCCTCGAGTGAGCAGTTCTTC.

The genes are TRBV6-5 and TRBJ2-7, with TRBD2 as a possible D gene (6 bases). In germline, CDR1 is MNHEY, CDR2 SVGAGI. The length of the CDR3 is 15 residues. Trimming removed 2 bases from V and 5 bases from J, with 16 bases in between. CDR3 DNA: TGTGCCAGCAGTTACGGAACTGGAGGGGCGAACGAGCAGTACTTC. It is translated as CASSYGTGGANEQYF.

V and J are TRBV28 and TRBJ2-1; 8 bases line up with TRBD2. Trimming at V came to 3 bases and at J to 10 bases, leaving 14 bases not matched to a gene. The CDR3 is 16 amino acids. The V gene's germline CDR1 is MDHEN and CDR2 SYDVKM. The CDR3 reads CASSFRGLGRGVEQFF. In DNA form, the CDR3 reads TGTGCCAGCAGTTTCCGGGGACTAGGAAGGGGGGTGGAGCAGTTCTTC.

V is TRBV28 and J is TRBJ2-7, with TRBD2 matching 7 bases. Germline values: CDR1 MDHEN, CDR2 SYDVKM. The CDR3 is 14 amino acids. V was clipped by 7 bases and J by 2 bases; unmatched bases: 8. The CDR3 loop reads CASTLLATPYEQYF. CDR3 DNA sequence: TGTGCCAGCACCTTACTAGCGACCCCCTACGAGCAGTACTTC.

This chain links TRBV7-6 with TRBJ2-7; TRBD1 agrees at 7 bases. CDR3 length: 16 residues. V shed 1 base, J shed 2 bases, and the junction held 8 bases outside the gene matches. Looked up from germline, CDR1 is SGHVS and CDR2 is FNYEAQ. CDR3 DNA sequence: TGTGCCAGCAGCTTAGGGTGGCGACAGGGTGCCTACGAGCAGTACTTC. It specifies CASSLGWRQGAYEQYF. The full variable domain, in which reference TRBV7-6 and TRBJ2-7 provide the parts outside the CDR3, is GAGVSQSPRYKVTKRGQDVALRCDPISGHVSLYWYRQALGQGPEFLTYFNYEAQQDKSGLPNDRFSAERPEGSISTLTIQRTEQRDSAMYRCASSLGWRQGAYEQYFGPGTRLTVT.

J is TRBJ1-1 and V is TRBV27; D perhaps matches TRBD1 (5 bases). The CDR3 totals 14 residues. Trimming pared 5 bases from V and 4 bases from J, leaving 14 bases between. In germline, CDR1 is MNHEY, CDR2 SMNVEV (reference sequence). The CDR3 loop is CASSPAGMSTEAFF. The CDR3 coding sequence is TGTGCCAGCAGTCCGGCAGGGATGTCCACTGAAGCTTTCTTT.

The rearrangement uses TRBV13 and TRBJ2-7, with TRBD2 matching 8 bases. After removal of 5 bases from V and 2 bases from J, the junction contained 14 bases not matched to a gene. This CDR3 contains 17 residues. Germline V gives CDR1 PRHDT, CDR2 FYEKMQ (reference sequence). The CDR3 DNA is TGTGCCAGCAGCACTCGGGACATACTAGCGGCCCCCTACGAGCAGTACTTC. Its translation is CASSTRDILAAPYEQYF. Variable domain in full (rest from reference TRBV13 and TRBJ2-7): AAGVIQSPRHLIKEKRETATLKCYPIPRHDTVYWYQQGPGQDPQFLISFYEKMQSDKGSIPDRFSAQQFSDYHSELNMSSLELGDSALYFCASSTRDILAAPYEQYFGPGTRLTVT.

The rearrangement links TRBV9 to TRBJ1-1, with D unresolved. V lost 7 bases and J lost 4, with 17 bases in between. The CDR3 is 14 amino acids. Germline V gives CDR1 SGDLS, CDR2 YYNGEE. The CDR3 DNA is TGTGCCAGCGCTGTCTACAGCGGACCCACTGAAGCTTTCTTT. It yields the protein CASAVYSGPTEAFF. Together with reference TRBV9 and TRBJ1-1, the CDR3 gives the full variable domain: DSGVTQTPKHLITATGQRVTLRCSPRSGDLSVYWYQQSLDQGLQFLIQYYNGEERAKGNILERFSAQQFPDLHSELNLSSLELGDSALYFCASAVYSGPTEAFFGQGTRLTVV.

The chain carries TRBV27 and TRBJ2-7, with 8 bases identical to TRBD2. The J segment lost 7 bases and the V segment lost 4 bases, leaving 9 bases of the junction unmatched. Looked up from germline, CDR1 is MNHEY and CDR2 is SMNVEV (reference sequence). The CDR3 has 14 residues. The CDR3 sequence: CASSYSGLAQEQYF. DNA for the CDR3: TGTGCCAGCAGTTACTCCGGACTAGCTCAAGAGCAGTACTTC.

This chain links TRBV5-4 with TRBJ2-5, with 7 bases identical to TRBD1. Trimming cost V 4 bases and J 5 bases; bases outside gene matches: 5. CDR1 is SGHNT, CDR2 YYREEE, per germline (reference sequence). This CDR3 is built from 13 residues. CDR3 coding DNA: TGTGCCAGCAGCGCGACAGGGCGGGAGACCCAGTACTTC. Protein sequence: CASSATGRETQYF.

The CDR3 is CASSLGTGMNTEAFF. The CDR3 DNA sequence: TGTGCCAGCTCATTAGGGACAGGAATGAACACTGAAGCTTTCTTT. V and J are TRBV18 and TRBJ1-1, with TRBD1 matching over 8 bases. The CDR3 has 15 amino acids. The germline CDR1 and CDR2 sequences are KGHSH and LQKENI. V shed 5 bases, J shed 0 bases, and the junction held 5 bases outside the gene matches.